A single sample gave rise to the 20 T cell receptor beta chains below, sequenced in a study of blood T cells in healthy people across ages. The use of a sample-barcoded 5' primer and a J-beta primer mix characterized a second PCR of roughly 6 to 11 cycles. One entry per CDR3 protein, called by TCRdb with MiXCR from the 5' RACE reads. The sample shows 1.4 million to 1.5 million distinct CDR3 sequences, around 42% of them seen only once. Sequencing used blood. These TCRs come from a woman younger than 30 in good health.

V gene TRBV10-3 combines with J gene TRBJ1-6; 9 bases are shared with TRBD1. V was clipped by 2 bases and J by 10 bases; unmatched bases: 3. This CDR3 comprises 14 residues. Looked up from germline, CDR1 is ENHRY and CDR2 is SYGVKD. The CDR3 DNA reads TGTGCCATCAGTGAGGGACAGGGGCCCTCACCCCTCCACTTT. Its protein product is CAISEGQGPSPLHF.

This clonotype was seen more than once but under ten times. The chain combines TRBV20-1 with TRBJ2-3; a weak D match, TRBD2 (6 bases). V was clipped by 5 bases and J by 2 bases, with 17 bases between them. The CDR3 is 15 amino acids. Germline lookup yields CDR1 DFQATT and CDR2 SNEGSKA (reference sequence). The CDR3 DNA is TGCAGTGCTCCTCCCTGGGGACTTACCACAGATACGCAGTATTTT. Its translation: CSAPPWGLTTDTQYF.

The gene calls are TRBV3-1 and TRBJ2-3; no firm D call. The CDR3 has 13 residues. Germline V gene data show CDR1 as LGHDT and CDR2 as YNNKEL (reference sequence). Between the trimmed V and J ends, which lost 0 bases and 5 bases, there was a span of 6 bases. CDR3: CASSQEWRDTQYF. The CDR3 DNA reads TGTGCCAGCAGCCAAGAGTGGCGAGATACGCAGTATTTT.

The chain recombines TRBV9 with TRBJ1-1; TRBD1 aligns across 9 bases. Germline lookup yields CDR1 SGDLS and CDR2 YYNGEE. The CDR3 sequence is 17 residues long. V trimming: 4 bases; J trimming: 4 bases; junction bases outside the gene matches: 14. The CDR3 loop is CASSLGSTGGPVTEAFF. In DNA form, the CDR3 reads TGTGCCAGCAGCCTAGGGTCGACAGGGGGACCGGTCACTGAAGCTTTCTTT.

This clonotype has a handful of counts. This chain connects TRBV7-9 to TRBJ2-5; tentatively, D is TRBD1 (6 bases). With 1 base removed from V and 4 bases from J, the gap between germline ends came to 13 bases. This CDR3 is 15 amino acids long. The V gene's germline CDR1 is SEHNR and CDR2 FQNEAQ (reference sequence). CDR3 in amino acids: CASSLVVATGETQYF. CDR3 bases: TGTGCCAGCAGCTTAGTCGTTGCGACAGGAGAGACCCAGTACTTC.

This clonotype was recorded at least ten times. The rearrangement joins TRBV24-1 to TRBJ2-2; TRBD2 is a possible D gene (5 bases). The CDR3 covers 14 residues. V was pared by 5 bases and J by 1 base, with 7 bases between. Germline-derived CDR1 and CDR2 are KGHDR and SFDVKD. The CDR3 region has the DNA TGTGCCACCAGTGGCGGACTGAACACCGGGGAGCTGTTTTTT. As protein: CATSGGLNTGELFF.

The V call is TRBV12-3 or TRBV12-4, the J call TRBJ2-3; the match to TRBD2 covers 8 bases. The ends lost 5 bases at V and 3 bases at J; junction bases unmatched: 7. This CDR3 has 15 amino acids. Here the CDR3 DNA reads TGTGCCAGCAGTGCAGCGGGGGTGAGAACAGATACGCAGTATTTT. Translation gives CASSAAGVRTDTQYF.

This clonotype was picked up a small number of times. This rearrangement joins TRBV3-1 to TRBJ1-1; no reliable D call. Germline lookup yields CDR1 LGHDT and CDR2 YNNKEL (reference sequence). The CDR3 runs to 11 residues. Trimming removed 3 bases from V and 6 bases from J, with 5 bases in between. The CDR3 bases are TGTGCCAGCAGCCACGGACCTGAAGCTTTCTTT. Its translation: CASSHGPEAFF.

This clonotype was detected a few times. The V gene is TRBV20-1, the J gene TRBJ2-4; D could derive from TRBD1 or TRBD2 (5 bases each). Matching the DNA end better, TRBJ2-7 makes the J call doubtful. Germline CDR1 DFQATT, CDR2 SNEGSKA (reference sequence). CDR3 length: 13 amino acids. The CDR3 protein is CSAPRGVGYEQYF. CDR3 nucleotides: TGCAGTGCGCCGCGAGGGGTTGGCTACGAGCAGTACTTC.

The chain is built from TRBV6-1 and TRBJ1-2; unclear D gene. The CDR3 has 14 residues. V lost 7 bases to trimming and J lost 3 bases, with 15 bases between them. Looked up from germline, CDR1 is MNHNS and CDR2 is SASEGT. The CDR3 DNA is TGTGCCAGCACCGAGGGAAGGGATGACTATGGCTACACCTTC. It codes for CASTEGRDDYGYTF.

The chain is built from TRBV2 and TRBJ2-3; D not certain. Germline V gene lookup returns CDR1 SNHLY and CDR2 FYNNEI. Trimming stripped 10 bases from V and 5 bases from J, with 10 bases between. This CDR3 is built from 11 residues. This chain's CDR3 is CANHWGDTQYF. The CDR3 DNA follows: TGTGCCAACCACTGGGGAGATACGCAGTATTTT.

The chain recombines TRBV15 with TRBJ1-2; 7 bases line up with TRBD1. This CDR3 region has 15 residues. Germline assignment: CDR1 LNHNV and CDR2 YYDKDF (reference sequence). J lost 7 bases, V lost 5 bases, and 13 bases had no gene match. The CDR3 DNA follows: TGTGCCACCAGCGTTGGCAGGGGGACTTTAATTGGCTACACCTTC. Protein product: CATSVGRGTLIGYTF.

V usage is TRBV7-9 and J usage is TRBJ1-5; D may be TRBD1 (5 bases). Germline V gene sequence: CDR1 SEHNR, CDR2 FQNEAQ (reference sequence). Trimming took off 5 bases at V and 4 bases at J, with 18 bases between the two ends. The CDR3 has 16 amino acids. The CDR3 sequence is CASSQLGQSGNQPQHF. DNA of the CDR3: TGTGCCAGCAGCCAATTGGGGCAGTCGGGAAATCAGCCCCAGCATTTT.

This clonotype was counted between two and nine times. The J gene is TRBJ2-1, the V gene TRBV5-1; 12 nucleotides align to TRBD2. J was trimmed by 9 bases and V by 4 bases; bases with no gene match: 5. This CDR3 spans 14 amino acids. Germline values: CDR1 SGHRS, CDR2 YFSETQ. The CDR3 sequence is CASSPTSGSVEQFF. The DNA for the CDR3 is TGCGCCAGCAGCCCGACTAGCGGGAGTGTTGAGCAGTTCTTC.

This rearrangement joins TRBV30 to TRBJ1-2, with D unclear. V was clipped by 0 bases and J by 0 bases, with 8 bases between them. Germline V gene data show CDR1 as GTSNPN and CDR2 as SVGIG (reference sequence). The CDR3 has 14 residues. The CDR3 nucleotides read TGTGCCTGGAGTGTAGCATCGGCTAACTATGGCTACACCTTC. Translation gives CAWSVASANYGYTF.

There are many counts of this clonotype. This chain joins TRBV4-2 and TRBJ2-6, with unresolved D. The V and J ends lost 0 bases and 1 base respectively, with 4 bases between them. This CDR3 region has 15 residues. Germline assignment: CDR1 LGHNA and CDR2 YNFKEQ. The CDR3, as DNA: TGTGCCAGCAGCCAAGATGTATCTGGGGCCAACGTCCTGACTTTC. Amino acids: CASSQDVSGANVLTF.

This clonotype came up a few times. DNA of the CDR3: TGCAGCGTGGGATTCCCCTCGAACACTGAAGCTTTCTTT. It encodes CSVGFPSNTEAFF. V gene TRBV29-1 combines with J gene TRBJ1-1; the D is unclear. CDR1 SQVTM and CDR2 ANQGSEA come from the germline V gene. This CDR3 region has 13 residues. V gave up 6 bases and J gave up 1 base, with 12 bases separating them.

The count of this clonotype is one. A much more abundant neighbour one base away suggests this may be a read error. This sequence joins TRBV12-3 or TRBV12-4 and TRBJ2-3; the D is unclear. The V and J ends lost 5 bases and 4 bases respectively, with 7 bases between them. This CDR3 is 12 amino acids long. The CDR3 here is CASSGYPDTQYF. Here the CDR3 DNA reads TGTGCCAGCAGTGGTTACCCAGATACGCAGTATTTT.

In its sample, this clonotype was seen once. CDR3 bases: TGTGCCAGCAGTTACCTGGGGGTTTATGGCTACACCTTC. This sequence encodes CASSYLGVYGYTF. The chain has TRBV6-8 and TRBJ1-2; D possibly corresponds to TRBD1 (5 bases). V lost 2 bases to trimming and J lost 5 bases, with 9 bases between them. CDR1 and CDR2 (germline): MNHGY, SAAAGT. This CDR3 is 13 amino acids long.

This clonotype was found a few times. The rearrangement links TRBV6-2 or TRBV6-3 to TRBJ2-7; D might be TRBD1 or TRBD2, each matching 6 bases. The CDR3 contains 15 residues. V lost 7 bases and J 0 bases, leaving 16 bases between the germline ends. Germline CDR1 and CDR2: MNHEY and SVGEGT. The CDR3 region has the DNA TGTGCCAGCATCGGGCGAGGGGGGAACTCCTACGAGCAGTACTTC. The encoded protein is CASIGRGGNSYEQYF.